This entry lists 21 T cell receptor beta chains sequenced from one sample in a study of long-term antiretroviral therapy in people with HIV. The libraries were made with immunoSEQ v3.0 at survey level. Using immunoSEQ multiplex PCR, the repertoire was profiled, and TCRdb retains in-frame clones only, with some absent. The data contain 25,000 to 30,000 clones, about 86% of them seen just once; the ten biggest clones take up around 4.7%. This specimen consisted of unsorted PBMCs, obtained 2.7 years after starting antiretroviral therapy. The source is a man between 35 and 55 years old with HIV.

V and J are TRBV19 and TRBJ2-3, with D possibly being TRBD2 (6 bases). Trimming took 5 bases from V and 0 from J, leaving 12 bases between them. The CDR3 has 15 residues. Germline V gene lookup returns CDR1 LNHDA and CDR2 SQIVND (reference sequence). CDR3 sequence reads: CASSPGGWSTDTQYF. The CDR3 DNA reads as TGTGCCAGTAGTCCCGGGGGATGGAGCACAGATACGCAGTATTTT.

A few counts support this clone. The chain has TRBV2 and TRBJ2-7, with 14 bases lining up with TRBD2. The CDR3 contains 16 residues. Germline V gene data show CDR1 as SNHLY and CDR2 as FYNNEI. Trimming at V came to 0 bases and at J to 11 bases, leaving 9 bases not matched to a gene. CDR3 amino acids: CASSEAIPGLAGEKYF. The CDR3 nucleotides read TGTGCCAGCAGTGAAGCGATCCCGGGACTAGCGGGAGAAAAGTACTTC.

This clone has just one count. The chain carries TRBV2 and TRBJ2-1; TRBD2 is a possible D gene (5 bases). This CDR3 region has 13 residues. V was shortened by 11 bases and J by 9 bases, with 20 bases between the two germline ends. From germline, CDR1 is SNHLY and CDR2 FYNNEI. As DNA, the CDR3 is TGTGCCCGAAACAAGGGAGTTAGTAGTGAGCAGTTCTTC. Protein sequence: CARNKGVSSEQFF.

The chain links TRBV5-5 to TRBJ2-7, with 8 bases that match TRBD2. Unmatched junction bases numbered 3, after V lost 0 bases and J lost 4 bases. CDR1 and CDR2 (germline): SGHKS, YYEKEE (reference sequence). This CDR3 is 14 amino acids long. The CDR3 here is CASSLGRGGYEQYF. The CDR3 DNA follows: TGTGCCAGCAGCTTGGGACGGGGGGGTTACGAGCAGTACTTC.

Only one count was recorded for this clone. The V gene is TRBV11-2, the J gene TRBJ1-4; D call uncertain. Germline V lookup: CDR1 SGHAT, CDR2 FQNNGV. This CDR3 comprises 13 residues. Trimming took 0 bases from V and 6 from J, leaving 5 bases between them. The CDR3 region is CASSLEGHEKLFF. CDR3 DNA: TGTGCCAGCAGCTTAGAAGGGCATGAAAAACTGTTTTTT.

This chain links TRBV7-2 with TRBJ1-2, with D possibly TRBD1 on 6 matching bases. The CDR3 length is 15 residues. Germline V gene data show CDR1 as SGHTA and CDR2 as FQGNSA. The V end lost 0 bases, the J end lost 5 bases, and 13 bases lay between the germline ends. The CDR3 DNA sequence: TGTGCCAGCAGCTTAGCAACAGGGTCTTCATATGGCTACACCTTC. Its translation is CASSLATGSSYGYTF.

The chain recombines TRBV4-3 with TRBJ2-1; D might be TRBD2 (6 bases). Trimming removed 0 bases at V and 4 bases at J, with 16 bases between. CDR1 and CDR2 from the germline V gene are LGHNA and YSLEER. This CDR3 has 17 residues. The CDR3 DNA reads TGCGCCAGCAGCCAAGAACGAGGGAGCGGGCCATACAATGAGCAGTTCTTC. Translating it yields CASSQERGSGPYNEQFF.

The J gene is TRBJ2-3, the V gene TRBV5-1; 8 bases line up with TRBD1. V gave up 4 bases and J gave up 6 bases; unmatched junction bases: 7. CDR1 and CDR2 from the germline V gene are SGHRS and YFSETQ. The CDR3 has 14 amino acids. For the CDR3, the DNA is TGCGCCAGCAGCAACGGACAGGGAATCGATACGCAGTATTTT. Translation: CASSNGQGIDTQYF.

This chain links TRBV6-6 with TRBJ1-1, with 10 bases aligning to TRBD1. Germline CDR1 and CDR2: MNHNY and SVGAGI (reference sequence). V trimming: 6 bases; J trimming: 4 bases; junction bases outside the gene matches: 5. This CDR3 is 14 amino acids long. CDR3 sequence reads: CASRGQGRITEAFF. The CDR3 region has the DNA TGTGCCAGCAGGGGACAGGGGAGGATCACTGAAGCTTTCTTT.

This chain joins TRBV28 and TRBJ2-1; D call uncertain. Trimming cost V 2 bases and J 7 bases, with 3 bases left between them. Germline CDR1 MDHEN, CDR2 SYDVKM. The CDR3 runs to 11 residues. This chain's CDR3 is CASSLGNEQFF. In DNA form, the CDR3 reads TGTGCCAGCAGTTTAGGGAATGAGCAGTTCTTC.

The chain employs TRBV6-5 and TRBJ1-1; no clear D gene. V was pared by 6 bases and J by 8 bases, with 16 bases between. CDR3 size: 13 residues. Germline V gene lookup returns CDR1 MNHEY and CDR2 SVGAGI. CDR3 bases: TGTGCCAGCAGCCCCACTAGGGAGACAGAAGCTTTCTTT. Protein sequence: CASSPTRETEAFF.

This rearrangement joins TRBV6-1 to TRBJ2-5; 7 bases align to TRBD1. Germline CDR1 and CDR2: MNHNS and SASEGT. V was clipped by 5 bases and J by 5 bases; unmatched bases: 8. The CDR3 length is 14 residues. The CDR3 region is CASSLTGSGETQYF. The CDR3 DNA sequence: TGTGCCAGCAGTCTGACAGGGTCCGGGGAGACCCAGTACTTC.

The chain links TRBV19 to TRBJ1-3; D gene ambiguous. This CDR3 comprises 13 residues. V gave up 5 bases and J gave up 0 bases, with 5 bases separating them. CDR1 and CDR2 from the germline V gene are LNHDA and SQIVND (reference sequence). CDR3 amino acids: CASSPSSGNTIYF. DNA for the CDR3: TGTGCCAGTAGTCCTAGCTCTGGAAACACCATATATTTT.

The gene calls are TRBV5-4 and TRBJ1-5; D unclear. CDR3 size: 13 residues. Germline CDR1 and CDR2: SGHNT and YYREEE (reference sequence). Trimming removed 0 bases at V and 6 bases at J, with 7 bases between. The CDR3 protein is CASSLAEGQPQHF. For the CDR3, the DNA is TGTGCCAGCAGCTTGGCAGAAGGTCAGCCCCAGCATTTT.

The chain couples TRBV30 to TRBJ2-1; TRBD2 matches 15 bases. The trim removed 3 bases at V and 4 bases at J, leaving 4 bases unmatched. Germline loops: CDR1 GTSNPN, CDR2 SVGIG (reference sequence). The CDR3 extends over 16 amino acids. CDR3 DNA: TGTGCCTGGAGGGAAGGACTAGCGGGAGGGTACAATGAGCAGTTCTTC. This gives the protein CAWREGLAGGYNEQFF.

The genes are TRBV10-3 and TRBJ2-2, with D perhaps given as TRBD1 or TRBD2 (6 bases each). Between the trimmed V and J ends, which lost 8 bases and 0 bases, there was a span of 13 bases. The CDR3 has 15 amino acids. From germline, CDR1 is ENHRY and CDR2 SYGVKD. DNA of the CDR3: TGTGCCATCCCAACGGGGGCATCGAACACCGGGGAGCTGTTTTTT. This encodes CAIPTGASNTGELFF.

V usage is TRBV6-5 and J usage is TRBJ1-2; TRBD1 might be the D (5 bases). In germline, CDR1 is MNHEY, CDR2 SVGAGI. This CDR3 comprises 15 residues. Trimming removed 0 bases at V and 0 bases at J, with 8 bases between. In nucleotides, the CDR3 is TGTGCCAGCAGTTACTCGGGGCTAGCTAACTATGGCTACACCTTC. Its protein product is CASSYSGLANYGYTF.

CDR3 residues: CASSVGDETQYF. For the CDR3, the DNA is TGTGCCAGCAGCGTAGGGGATGAGACCCAGTACTTC. The gene calls are TRBV9 and TRBJ2-5; D remains ambiguous. The germline gives CDR1 SGDLS, CDR2 YYNGEE. The CDR3 is 12 residues long. V dropped 0 bases and J dropped 5 bases, with 5 bases sitting between them.

The genes are TRBV18 and TRBJ2-2, with a tentative D call TRBD1 (6 bases). V lost 3 bases, J lost 1 base, and 18 bases lay in between. The CDR3 totals 18 residues. CDR1 is KGHSH, CDR2 LQKENI, per germline. The DNA for the CDR3 is TGTGCCAGCTCACCGAGGACAGCAACCTCCTTGAACACCGGGGAGCTGTTTTTT. This translates into CASSPRTATSLNTGELFF.

The sample holds one count of this clone. The rearrangement uses TRBV5-1 and TRBJ2-7; D unresolved. Looked up from germline, CDR1 is SGHRS and CDR2 is YFSETQ. V shed 0 bases and J shed 2 bases, with 12 bases lying between them. The CDR3 length is 15 residues. The CDR3 loop reads CASSLDGSNPYEQYF. The CDR3 bases are TGCGCCAGCAGCTTGGACGGTTCCAATCCCTACGAGCAGTACTTC.

The V call is TRBV4-3, the J call TRBJ1-2; TRBD1 matches 7 bases. The CDR3 sequence is 16 residues long. Trimming removed 0 bases from V and 4 bases from J; junction bases left unmatched: 8. The germline V gene encodes CDR1 LGHNA and CDR2 YSLEER. CDR3 in amino acids: CASSQDPTGASYGYTF. The CDR3 coding sequence is TGCGCCAGCAGCCAAGATCCTACAGGGGCCAGCTATGGCTACACCTTC.